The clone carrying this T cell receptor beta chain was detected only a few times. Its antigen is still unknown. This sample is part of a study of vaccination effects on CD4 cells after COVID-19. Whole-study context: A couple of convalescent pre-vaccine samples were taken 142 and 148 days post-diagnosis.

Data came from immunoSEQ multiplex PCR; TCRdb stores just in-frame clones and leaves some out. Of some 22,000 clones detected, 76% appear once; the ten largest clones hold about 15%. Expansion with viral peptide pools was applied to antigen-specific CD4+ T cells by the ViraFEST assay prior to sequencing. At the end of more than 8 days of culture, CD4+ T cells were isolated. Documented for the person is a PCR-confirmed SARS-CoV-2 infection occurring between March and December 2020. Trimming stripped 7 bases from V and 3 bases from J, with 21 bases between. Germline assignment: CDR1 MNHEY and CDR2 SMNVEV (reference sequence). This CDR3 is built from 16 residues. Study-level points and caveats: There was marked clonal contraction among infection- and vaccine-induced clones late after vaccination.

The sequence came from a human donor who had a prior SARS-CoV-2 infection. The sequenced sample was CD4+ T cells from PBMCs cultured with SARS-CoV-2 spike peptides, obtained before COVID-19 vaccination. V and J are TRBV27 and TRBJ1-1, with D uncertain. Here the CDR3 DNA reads TGTGCCAGCAAAGTCGTTTATCGGGAAACTGACACTGAAGCTTTCTTT. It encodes CASKVVYRETDTEAFF.